These 24 T cell receptor beta chains share one sample of origin, sequenced in a study of OX40 agonist ivuxolimab in advanced cancers. TCRdb's copy holds only in-frame clones and misses some; the assay was immunoSEQ multiplex PCR. The repertoire holds 100,000 to 140,000 clones, around 93% seen once, with 1.2% in the top ten. The sample here was CD4+ or CD8+ T cells sorted from blood, taken in a trial of the OX40 agonist ivuxolimab. Every receptor here comes from an adult with an advanced solid tumor such as melanoma, head and neck, liver or kidney cancer.

The chain combines TRBV7-2 with TRBJ1-5; D gene ambiguous. This CDR3 has 13 residues. Germline V lookup: CDR1 SGHTA, CDR2 FQGNSA. V lost 0 bases and J 4 bases, leaving 4 bases between the germline ends. The CDR3 sequence is CASSLAQNQPQHF. CDR3 coding DNA: TGTGCCAGCAGCTTAGCGCAGAATCAGCCCCAGCATTTT.

The chain combines TRBV5-4 with TRBJ2-7, with TRBD1 matching 7 bases. The CDR3 covers 13 residues. V shed 2 bases and J 5 bases; nucleotides not matched to a gene: 4. Germline V gene lookup returns CDR1 SGHNT and CDR2 YYREEE (reference sequence). The CDR3 DNA reads TGTGCCAGCAGCTTCCGGGACAGAGACGAGCAGTACTTC. Its protein product is CASSFRDRDEQYF.

The J gene is TRBJ1-2, the V gene TRBV27; 7 nucleotides agree with TRBD1. The CDR3 runs 16 residues. The germline V gene has CDR1 MNHEY and CDR2 SMNVEV (reference sequence). V was pared by 5 bases and J by 8 bases, with 17 bases of the junction left unmatched. The CDR3 DNA reads TGTGCCAGCAGTCGTCAGGGGGGGACTGAATTAAGGGGCTACACCTTC. Residues: CASSRQGGTELRGYTF.

About this clone itself: At one end, the junction sequence differs from germline, possibly due to a read error. V and J are TRBV7-7 and TRBJ2-5; D gene unclear. This CDR3 has 11 residues. The V gene's germline CDR1 is SSHAT and CDR2 FNYEAQ (reference sequence). CDR3 sequence reads: CASSPKETQYF. The DNA for the CDR3 is TGTGCTAGCAGCCCAAAAGAGACCCAGTACTTC. Variable domain in full (rest from reference TRBV7-7 and TRBJ2-5): GAGVSQSPRYKVTKRGQDVTLRCDPISSHATLYWYQQALGQGPEFLTYFNYEAQPDKSGLPSDRFSAERPEGSISTLTIQRTEQRDSAMYRCASSPKETQYFGPGTRLLVL.

V and J are TRBV15 and TRBJ2-1; D call uncertain. Germline CDR1 LNHNV, CDR2 YYDKDF (reference sequence). V gave up 2 bases and J gave up 3 bases, with 8 bases separating them. The CDR3 runs to 14 residues. The CDR3 nucleotides are TGTGCCACCAGCAGACAGGAGAGCTACAATGAGCAGTTCTTC. Amino acid sequence: CATSRQESYNEQFF.

The DNA of the CDR3 is TGTGCCAGCAGCCCCGGACTAGCGGGAGGCTCCTACGAGCAGTACTTC. As protein: CASSPGLAGGSYEQYF. The chain couples TRBV7-3 to TRBJ2-7, with 14 bases matching TRBD2. The junction had 3 bases not matched to a gene; V was cut back by 5 bases and J by 0 bases. The V gene's germline CDR1 is SGHTA and CDR2 FQGTGA. The CDR3 extends over 16 amino acids.

This rearrangement joins TRBV5-1 to TRBJ2-2; D unclear. Germline assignment: CDR1 SGHRS and CDR2 YFSETQ. This CDR3 has 14 residues. Trimming took 4 bases from V and 5 from J, leaving 12 bases between them. The CDR3 nucleotides are TGCGCCAGCAGCCCAGGTACCGGTACCGGGGAGCTGTTTTTT. Protein product: CASSPGTGTGELFF.

The chain employs TRBV15 and TRBJ2-1; 7 bases align to TRBD2. The CDR3 length is 18 residues. V shed 0 bases, J shed 7 bases, and the junction held 15 bases outside the gene matches. CDR1 is LNHNV, CDR2 YYDKDF, per germline (reference sequence). The DNA for the CDR3 is TGTGCCACCAGCAGAGATCCATTAAGCGCGGGAGTGGGGAATGAGCAGTTCTTC. This encodes CATSRDPLSAGVGNEQFF.

The DNA of the CDR3 is TGTGCCAGCAGTGAAGGTCTTCGTGAAAAACTGTTTTTT. Translated, it gives CASSEGLREKLFF. This chain links TRBV6-1 with TRBJ1-4; no clear D. This CDR3 comprises 13 residues. With 1 base removed from V and 7 bases from J, the gap between germline ends came to 7 bases. Germline CDR1 reads MNHNS; CDR2 reads SASEGT.

The chain has TRBV27 and TRBJ2-7; 8 nucleotides agree with TRBD1. This CDR3 region has 15 residues. The trim removed 4 bases at V and 3 bases at J, leaving 8 bases unmatched. Germline CDR1 is MNHEY and CDR2 is SMNVEV (reference sequence). The CDR3 DNA reads TGTGCCAGCAGTTGGACAGGGTCCTGGGGCTACGAGCAGTACTTC. This gives the protein CASSWTGSWGYEQYF.

The J gene is TRBJ1-5, the V gene TRBV18, with 10 bases that match TRBD1. Germline CDR1 KGHSH, CDR2 LQKENI. Trimming at V came to 2 bases and at J to 4 bases, leaving 5 bases not matched to a gene. This CDR3 has 16 residues. The CDR3 nucleotides read TGTGCCAGCTCACCAGACGGGACAGGGGTTAATCAGCCCCAGCATTTT. Translating gives CASSPDGTGVNQPQHF.

The rearrangement uses TRBV28 and TRBJ1-2; TRBD1 is a possible D gene (6 bases). Germline lookup yields CDR1 MDHEN and CDR2 SYDVKM. Trimming pared 5 bases from V and 6 bases from J, leaving 19 bases between. The CDR3 is 15 amino acids. The CDR3 region has the DNA TGTGCCAGCAGTACACCCGGGGGGGCACCGAATGGCTACACCTTC. This sequence encodes CASSTPGGAPNGYTF.

The gene calls are TRBV27 and TRBJ2-1, with a tentative D call TRBD1 (6 bases). The CDR3 length is 15 residues. Trimming cost V 7 bases and J 1 base, with 14 bases left between them. The germline gives CDR1 MNHEY, CDR2 SMNVEV (reference sequence). The CDR3 nucleotides read TGTGCCAGCAAGGGGGAAAGGGGATCCTACAATGAGCAGTTCTTC. Translated: CASKGERGSYNEQFF.

This chain links TRBV5-1 with TRBJ2-5; TRBD2 might be the D (6 bases). V lost 3 bases, J lost 7 bases, and 16 bases lay in between. This CDR3 region has 14 residues. Germline loops: CDR1 SGHRS, CDR2 YFSETQ. The CDR3 here is CASSSGTVGGTQYF. In nucleotides, the CDR3 is TGCGCCAGCAGCTCAGGGACCGTCGGGGGGACCCAGTACTTC. The whole variable domain, filled in from reference TRBV5-1 and TRBJ2-5, reads KAGVTQTPRYLIKTRGQQVTLSCSPISGHRSVSWYQQTPGQGLQFLFEYFSETQRNKGNFPGRFSGRQFSNSRSEMNVSTLELGDSALYLCASSSGTVGGTQYFGPGTRLLVL.

The V and J genes are TRBV5-8 and TRBJ2-4, with 14 bases that match TRBD2. Germline V CDR1 and CDR2: SGHTS, YDEGEE. This CDR3 is built from 19 residues. V gave up 4 bases and J gave up 6 bases; unmatched junction bases: 15. In nucleotides, the CDR3 is TGTGCCAGCAGCACGGGACTAGCGGGAGTGGGGAAGACCTTAAACATTCAGTACTTC. Amino acid sequence: CASSTGLAGVGKTLNIQYF.

The chain joins TRBV28 to TRBJ2-4; no definite D call. V gave up 5 bases and J gave up 1 base, with 12 bases separating them. CDR3 length: 15 amino acids. Germline CDR1 is MDHEN and CDR2 is SYDVKM. CDR3 in amino acids: CASSLSQTAKNIQYF. The CDR3 DNA sequence: TGTGCCAGCAGTCTCAGTCAAACGGCCAAAAACATTCAGTACTTC. The full variable domain, rest sourced from reference TRBV28 and TRBJ2-4, is DVKVTQSSRYLVKRTGEKVFLECVQDMDHENMFWYRQDPGLGLRLIYFSYDVKMKEKGDIPEGYSVSREKKERFSLILESASTNQTSMYLCASSLSQTAKNIQYFGAGTRLSVL.

This rearrangement joins TRBV7-9 to TRBJ2-7; D is ambiguous. V lost 5 bases to trimming and J lost 0 bases, with 8 bases between them. The CDR3 is 13 residues long. Germline V CDR1 and CDR2: SEHNR, FQNEAQ (reference sequence). The chain's CDR3 is CASSGPSSYEQYF. The CDR3 DNA follows: TGTGCCAGCAGCGGGCCAAGCTCCTACGAGCAGTACTTC.

The chain couples TRBV28 to TRBJ1-5, with TRBD1 identical over 9 bases. Germline CDR1 MDHEN, CDR2 SYDVKM. The V gene end was trimmed by 8 bases and the J gene end by 2 bases; junction bases not matched to a gene: 7. The CDR3 length is 15 residues. CDR3 sequence: CASLMRTGGNQPQHF. For the CDR3, the DNA is TGTGCCAGCCTTATGCGGACAGGGGGCAATCAGCCCCAGCATTTT.

The J gene is TRBJ2-6, the V gene TRBV29-1; D call uncertain. This CDR3 spans 14 amino acids. The germline V gene encodes CDR1 SQVTM and CDR2 ANQGSEA. Trimming removed 5 bases at V and 4 bases at J, with 12 bases between. CDR3 DNA sequence: TGCAGCGTTTCTTTAAGCTCGGGGGCCAACGTCCTGACTTTC. Residues: CSVSLSSGANVLTF.

As regards this clone: The same CDR3 is also encoded by other DNA sequences in this sample. The chain couples TRBV9 to TRBJ2-7; 8 bases line up with TRBD1. The junction had 2 bases not matched to a gene; V was cut back by 0 bases and J by 3 bases. The CDR3 has 14 amino acids. CDR1 is SGDLS, CDR2 YYNGEE, per germline. CDR3 coding DNA: TGTGCCAGCAGCGTAGATGGACAGGGCTACGAGCAGTACTTC. This sequence encodes CASSVDGQGYEQYF.

J is TRBJ1-1 and V is TRBV19, with D perhaps TRBD1 (5 bases). Germline values: CDR1 LNHDA, CDR2 SQIVND (reference sequence). The CDR3 contains 15 residues. V lost 6 bases to trimming and J lost 3 bases, with 17 bases between them. CDR3 region: CASRPYGGADTEAFF. DNA for the CDR3: TGTGCCAGTAGGCCGTATGGAGGGGCGGACACTGAAGCTTTCTTT.

The chain employs TRBV10-3 and TRBJ2-2, with 8 bases aligning to TRBD1. There are 15 residues in the CDR3. After removal of 6 bases from V and 3 bases from J, the junction contained 6 bases not matched to a gene. Per the germline V gene, CDR1 is ENHRY and CDR2 is SYGVKD. CDR3 protein: CAIRGQGVDTGELFF. In nucleotides, the CDR3 is TGTGCCATCAGAGGACAGGGAGTGGACACCGGGGAGCTGTTTTTT.

This chain uses TRBV19 with TRBJ2-7; D is undetermined. Germline V gene data show CDR1 as LNHDA and CDR2 as SQIVND (reference sequence). Trimming took off 6 bases at V and 1 base at J, with 10 bases between the two ends. This CDR3 region has 13 residues. The DNA of the CDR3 is TGTGCCAGTAGGCGGCGGAGATCCTACGAGCAGTACTTC. It yields the protein CASRRRRSYEQYF.

V gene TRBV18 combines with J gene TRBJ2-3, with no clear D. The germline V and J ends were trimmed by 2 bases and 6 bases, with 12 bases remaining between them. Germline CDR1 and CDR2: KGHSH and LQKENI. The CDR3 length is 14 residues. CDR3 coding DNA: TGTGCCAGCTCACCAGAGGCAGGTTCGGATACGCAGTATTTT. Translating gives CASSPEAGSDTQYF.